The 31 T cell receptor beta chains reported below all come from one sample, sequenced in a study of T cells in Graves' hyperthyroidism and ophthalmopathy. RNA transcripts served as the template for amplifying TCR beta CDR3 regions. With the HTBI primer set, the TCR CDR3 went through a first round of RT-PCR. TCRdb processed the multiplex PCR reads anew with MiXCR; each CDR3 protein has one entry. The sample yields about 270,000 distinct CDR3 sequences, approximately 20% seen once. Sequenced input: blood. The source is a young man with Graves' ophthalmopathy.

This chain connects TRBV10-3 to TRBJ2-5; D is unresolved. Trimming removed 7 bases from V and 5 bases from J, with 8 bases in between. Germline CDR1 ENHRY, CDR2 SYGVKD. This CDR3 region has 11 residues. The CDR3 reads CAIKAQETQYF. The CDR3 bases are TGTGCCATCAAGGCCCAGGAGACCCAGTACTTC.

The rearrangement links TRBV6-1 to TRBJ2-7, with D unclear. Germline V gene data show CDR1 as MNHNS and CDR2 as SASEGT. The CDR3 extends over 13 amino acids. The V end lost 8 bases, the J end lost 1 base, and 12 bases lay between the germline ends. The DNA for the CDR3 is TGTGCCAGCCTCCGTGAAGGATCCTACGAGCAGTACTTC. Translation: CASLREGSYEQYF.

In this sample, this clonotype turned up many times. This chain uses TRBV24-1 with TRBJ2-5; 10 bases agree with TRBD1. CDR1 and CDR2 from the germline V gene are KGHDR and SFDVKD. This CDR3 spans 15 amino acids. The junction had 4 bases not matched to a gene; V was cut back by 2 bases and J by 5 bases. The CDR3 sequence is CATSDWDRGKETQYF. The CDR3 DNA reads TGTGCCACCAGTGATTGGGACAGGGGCAAGGAGACCCAGTACTTC.

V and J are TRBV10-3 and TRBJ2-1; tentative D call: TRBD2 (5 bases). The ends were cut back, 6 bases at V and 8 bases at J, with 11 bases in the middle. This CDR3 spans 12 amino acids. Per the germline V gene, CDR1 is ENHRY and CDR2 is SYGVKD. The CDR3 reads CAIRAPDYEQFF. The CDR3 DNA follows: TGTGCCATCAGAGCTCCGGACTATGAGCAGTTCTTC.

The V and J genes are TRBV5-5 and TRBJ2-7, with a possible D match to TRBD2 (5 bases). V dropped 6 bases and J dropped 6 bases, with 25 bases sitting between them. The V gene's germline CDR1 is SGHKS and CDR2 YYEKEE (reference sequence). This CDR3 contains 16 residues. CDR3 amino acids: CASTYQISGFAGEQYF. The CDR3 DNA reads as TGTGCCAGCACCTACCAAATCTCGGGGTTTGCGGGCGAGCAGTACTTC.

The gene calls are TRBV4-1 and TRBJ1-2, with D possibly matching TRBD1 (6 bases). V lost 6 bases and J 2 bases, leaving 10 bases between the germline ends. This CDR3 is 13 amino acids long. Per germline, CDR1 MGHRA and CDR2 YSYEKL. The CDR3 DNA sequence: TGCGCCAGCAGAAGGACAGTCAACTATGGCTACACCTTC. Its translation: CASRRTVNYGYTF.

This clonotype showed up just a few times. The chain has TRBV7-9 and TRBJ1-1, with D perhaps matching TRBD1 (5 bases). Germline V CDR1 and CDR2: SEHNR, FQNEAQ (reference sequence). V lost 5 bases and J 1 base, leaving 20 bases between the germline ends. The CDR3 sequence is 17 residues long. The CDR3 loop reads CASSKSFGGRGNTEAFF. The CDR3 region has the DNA TGTGCCAGCAGCAAATCCTTCGGGGGGAGAGGGAACACTGAAGCTTTCTTT.

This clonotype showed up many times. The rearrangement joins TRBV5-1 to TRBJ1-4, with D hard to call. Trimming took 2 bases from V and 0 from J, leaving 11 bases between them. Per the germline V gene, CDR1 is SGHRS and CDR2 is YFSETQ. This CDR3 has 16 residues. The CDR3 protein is CASSFASRATNEKLFF. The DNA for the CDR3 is TGCGCCAGCAGCTTTGCGTCGCGAGCAACTAATGAAAAACTGTTTTTT.

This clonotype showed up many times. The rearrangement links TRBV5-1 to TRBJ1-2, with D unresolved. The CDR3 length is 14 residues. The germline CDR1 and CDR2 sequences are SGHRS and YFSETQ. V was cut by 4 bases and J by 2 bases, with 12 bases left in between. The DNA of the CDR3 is TGCGCCAGCAGCCTCCCCCGGGAAAACTATGGCTACACCTTC. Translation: CASSLPRENYGYTF.

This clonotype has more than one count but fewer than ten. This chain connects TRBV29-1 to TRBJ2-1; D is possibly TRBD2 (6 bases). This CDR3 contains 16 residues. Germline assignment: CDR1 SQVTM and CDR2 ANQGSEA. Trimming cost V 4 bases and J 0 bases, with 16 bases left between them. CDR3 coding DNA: TGCAGCGTTGGGGAGGTAGGACTGAGCTCCTACAATGAGCAGTTCTTC. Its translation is CSVGEVGLSSYNEQFF.

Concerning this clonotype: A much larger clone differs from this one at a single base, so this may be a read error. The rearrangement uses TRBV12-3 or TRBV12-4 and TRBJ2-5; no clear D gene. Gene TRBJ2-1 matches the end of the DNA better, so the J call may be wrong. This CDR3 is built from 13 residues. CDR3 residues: CASSLGDLETQFF. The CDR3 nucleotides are TGTGCCAGCAGTCTTGGCGATCTGGAGACCCAGTTCTTC.

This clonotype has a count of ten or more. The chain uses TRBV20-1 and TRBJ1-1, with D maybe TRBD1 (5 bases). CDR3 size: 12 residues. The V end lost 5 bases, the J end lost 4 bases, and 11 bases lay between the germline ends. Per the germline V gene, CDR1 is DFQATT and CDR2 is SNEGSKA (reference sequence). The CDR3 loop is CSAPERGTEAFF. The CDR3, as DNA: TGCAGTGCTCCCGAAAGGGGCACTGAAGCTTTCTTT.

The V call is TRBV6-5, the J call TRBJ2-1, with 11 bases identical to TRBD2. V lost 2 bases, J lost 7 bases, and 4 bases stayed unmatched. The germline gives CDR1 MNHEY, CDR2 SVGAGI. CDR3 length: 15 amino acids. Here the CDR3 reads CASSYEGLAENEQFF. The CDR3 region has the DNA TGTGCCAGCAGTTACGAGGGACTAGCGGAGAATGAGCAGTTCTTC.

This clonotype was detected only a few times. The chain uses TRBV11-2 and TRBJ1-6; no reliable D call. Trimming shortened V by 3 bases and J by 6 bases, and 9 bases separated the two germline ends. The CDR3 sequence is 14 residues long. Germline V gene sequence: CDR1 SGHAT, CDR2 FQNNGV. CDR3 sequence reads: CASSFFSTNSPLHF. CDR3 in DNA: TGTGCCAGCAGCTTCTTCTCTACTAATTCACCCCTCCACTTT.

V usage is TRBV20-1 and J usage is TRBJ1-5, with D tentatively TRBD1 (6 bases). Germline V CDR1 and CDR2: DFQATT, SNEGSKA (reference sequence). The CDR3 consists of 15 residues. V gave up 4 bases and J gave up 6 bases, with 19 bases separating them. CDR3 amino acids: CSATSGTTGRQPQHF. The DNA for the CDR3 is TGCAGTGCTACTTCCGGGACAACGGGTCGTCAGCCCCAGCATTTT.

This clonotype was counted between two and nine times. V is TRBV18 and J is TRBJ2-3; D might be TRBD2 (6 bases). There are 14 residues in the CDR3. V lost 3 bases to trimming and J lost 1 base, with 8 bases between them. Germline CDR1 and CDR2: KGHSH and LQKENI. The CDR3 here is CASSPPGGTDTQYF. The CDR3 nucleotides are TGTGCCAGCTCACCCCCGGGGGGCACAGATACGCAGTATTTT.

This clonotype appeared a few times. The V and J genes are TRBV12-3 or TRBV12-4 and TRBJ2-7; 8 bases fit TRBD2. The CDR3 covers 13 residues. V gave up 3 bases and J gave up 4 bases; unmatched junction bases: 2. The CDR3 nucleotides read TGTGCCAGCAGTTTTTTAGCGGGGTACGAGCAGTACTTC. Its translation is CASSFLAGYEQYF.

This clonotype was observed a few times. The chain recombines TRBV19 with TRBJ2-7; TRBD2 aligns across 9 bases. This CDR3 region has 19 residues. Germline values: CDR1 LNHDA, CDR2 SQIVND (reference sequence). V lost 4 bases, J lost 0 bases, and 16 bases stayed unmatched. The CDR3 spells CASSTSAGGSRRASYEQYF. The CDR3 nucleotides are TGTGCCAGTAGTACGTCAGCGGGAGGATCGAGGAGGGCCTCCTACGAGCAGTACTTC.

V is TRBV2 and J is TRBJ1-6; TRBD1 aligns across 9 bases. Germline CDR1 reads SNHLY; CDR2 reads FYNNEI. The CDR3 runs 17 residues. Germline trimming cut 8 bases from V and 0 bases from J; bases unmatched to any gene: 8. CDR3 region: CASGEGTGSSYNSPLHF. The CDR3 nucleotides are TGTGCCAGCGGCGAAGGGACAGGGTCCTCCTATAATTCACCCCTCCACTTT.

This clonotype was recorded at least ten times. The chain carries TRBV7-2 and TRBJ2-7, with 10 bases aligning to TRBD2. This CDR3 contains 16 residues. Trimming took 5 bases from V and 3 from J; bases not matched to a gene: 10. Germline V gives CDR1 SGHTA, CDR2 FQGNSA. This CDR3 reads CASSPTGLARDYEQYF. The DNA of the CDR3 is TGTGCCAGCAGCCCAACGGGACTAGCGAGAGACTACGAGCAGTACTTC.

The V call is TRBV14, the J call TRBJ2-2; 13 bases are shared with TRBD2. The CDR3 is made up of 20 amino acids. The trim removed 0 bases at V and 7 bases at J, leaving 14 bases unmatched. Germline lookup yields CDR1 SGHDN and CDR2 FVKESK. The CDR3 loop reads CASSQDSPLGLAGVVGELFF. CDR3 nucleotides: TGTGCCAGCAGCCAAGATTCGCCCTTAGGACTAGCGGGAGTTGTCGGGGAGCTGTTTTTT.

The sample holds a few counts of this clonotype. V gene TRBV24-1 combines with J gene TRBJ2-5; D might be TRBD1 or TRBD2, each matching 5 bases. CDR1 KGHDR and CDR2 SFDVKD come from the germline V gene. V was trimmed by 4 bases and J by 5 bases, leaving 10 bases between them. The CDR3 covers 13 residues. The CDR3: CATSESGTETQYF. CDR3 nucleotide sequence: TGTGCCACCAGTGAATCAGGGACGGAGACCCAGTACTTC.

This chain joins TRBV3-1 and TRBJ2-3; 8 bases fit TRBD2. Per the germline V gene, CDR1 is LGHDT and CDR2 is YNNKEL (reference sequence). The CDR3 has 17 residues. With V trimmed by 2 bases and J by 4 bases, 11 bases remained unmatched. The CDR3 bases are TGTGCCAGCAGCCAATCTTATAGCGGGAATCGTCCAGATACGCAGTATTTT. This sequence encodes CASSQSYSGNRPDTQYF.

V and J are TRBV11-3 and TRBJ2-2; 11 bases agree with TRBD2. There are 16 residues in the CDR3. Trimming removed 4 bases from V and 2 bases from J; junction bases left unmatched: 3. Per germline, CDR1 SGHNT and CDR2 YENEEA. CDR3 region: CASSSLAGGNTGELFF. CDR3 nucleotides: TGTGCCAGCAGCTCCCTAGCGGGAGGCAACACCGGGGAGCTGTTTTTT.

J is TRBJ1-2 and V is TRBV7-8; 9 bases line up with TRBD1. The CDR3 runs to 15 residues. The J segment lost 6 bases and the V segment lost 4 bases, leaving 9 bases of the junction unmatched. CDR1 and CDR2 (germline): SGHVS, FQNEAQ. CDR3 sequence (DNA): TGTGCCAGCAGCTCCGGGACAGGGAGGGAGGATGGCTACACCTTC. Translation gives CASSSGTGREDGYTF.

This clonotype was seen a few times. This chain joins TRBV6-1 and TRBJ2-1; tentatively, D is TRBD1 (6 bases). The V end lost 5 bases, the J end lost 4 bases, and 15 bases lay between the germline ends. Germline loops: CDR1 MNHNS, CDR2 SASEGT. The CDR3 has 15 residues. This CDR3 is CASSSPGEWYNEQFF. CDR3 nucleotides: TGTGCCAGCAGTTCTCCAGGGGAGTGGTACAATGAGCAGTTCTTC.

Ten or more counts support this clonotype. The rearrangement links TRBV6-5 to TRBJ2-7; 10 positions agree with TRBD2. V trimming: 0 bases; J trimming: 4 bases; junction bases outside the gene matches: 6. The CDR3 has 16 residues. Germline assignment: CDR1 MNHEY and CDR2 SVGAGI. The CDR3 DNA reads TGTGCCAGCAGTTACTCGGCTAGCGGGAGTACATACGAGCAGTACTTC. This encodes CASSYSASGSTYEQYF.

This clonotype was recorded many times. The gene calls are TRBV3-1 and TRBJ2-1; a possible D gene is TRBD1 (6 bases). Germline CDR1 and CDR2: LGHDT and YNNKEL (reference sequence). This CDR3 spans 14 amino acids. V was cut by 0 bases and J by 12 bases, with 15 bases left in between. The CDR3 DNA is TGTGCCAGCAGCCAAGACCCGGACAGCCGGGGGCAGTTCTTC. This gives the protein CASSQDPDSRGQFF.

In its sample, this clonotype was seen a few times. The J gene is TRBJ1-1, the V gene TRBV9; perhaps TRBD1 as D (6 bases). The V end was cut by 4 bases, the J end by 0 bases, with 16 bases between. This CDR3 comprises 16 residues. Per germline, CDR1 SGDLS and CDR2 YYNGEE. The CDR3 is CASSSPTGRMNTEAFF. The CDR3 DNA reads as TGTGCCAGCAGCTCCCCCACAGGGCGGATGAACACTGAAGCTTTCTTT. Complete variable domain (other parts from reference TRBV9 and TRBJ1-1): DSGVTQTPKHLITATGQRVTLRCSPRSGDLSVYWYQQSLDQGLQFLIQYYNGEERAKGNILERFSAQQFPDLHSELNLSSLELGDSALYFCASSSPTGRMNTEAFFGQGTRLTVV.

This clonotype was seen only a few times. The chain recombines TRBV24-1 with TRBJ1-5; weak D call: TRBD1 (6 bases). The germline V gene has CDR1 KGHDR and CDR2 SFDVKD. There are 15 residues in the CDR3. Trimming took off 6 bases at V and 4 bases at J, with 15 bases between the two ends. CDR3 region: CATSNWTARNQPQHF. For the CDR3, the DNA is TGTGCCACCAGTAATTGGACAGCACGGAATCAGCCCCAGCATTTT.

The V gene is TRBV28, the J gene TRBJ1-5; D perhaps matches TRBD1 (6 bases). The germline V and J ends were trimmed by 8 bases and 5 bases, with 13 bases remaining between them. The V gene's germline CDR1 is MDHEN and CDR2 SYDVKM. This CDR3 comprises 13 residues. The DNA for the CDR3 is TGTGCCAGCGGCCGGGACACTGATCAGCCCCAGCATTTT. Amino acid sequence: CASGRDTDQPQHF.